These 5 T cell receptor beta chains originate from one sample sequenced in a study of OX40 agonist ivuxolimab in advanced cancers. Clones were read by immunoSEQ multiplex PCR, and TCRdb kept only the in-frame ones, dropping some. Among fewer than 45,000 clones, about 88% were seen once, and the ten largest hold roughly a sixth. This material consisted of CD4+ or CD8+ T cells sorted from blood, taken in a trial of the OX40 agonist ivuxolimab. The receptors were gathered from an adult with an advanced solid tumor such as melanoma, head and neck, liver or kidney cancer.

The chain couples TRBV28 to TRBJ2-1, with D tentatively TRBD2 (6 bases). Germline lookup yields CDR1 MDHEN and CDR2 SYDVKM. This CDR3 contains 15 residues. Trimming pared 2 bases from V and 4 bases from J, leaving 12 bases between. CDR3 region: CASSLEGGSYNEQFF. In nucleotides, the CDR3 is TGTGCCAGCAGTTTAGAGGGAGGCAGTTACAATGAGCAGTTCTTC. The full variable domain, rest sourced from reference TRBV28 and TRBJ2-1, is DVKVTQSSRYLVKRTGEKVFLECVQDMDHENMFWYRQDPGLGLRLIYFSYDVKMKEKGDIPEGYSVSREKKERFSLILESASTNQTSMYLCASSLEGGSYNEQFFGPGTRLTVL.

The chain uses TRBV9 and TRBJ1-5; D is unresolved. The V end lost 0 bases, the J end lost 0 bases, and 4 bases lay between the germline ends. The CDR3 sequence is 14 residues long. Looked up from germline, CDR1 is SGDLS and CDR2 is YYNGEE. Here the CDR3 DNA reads TGTGCCAGCAGCGTAGAGGATAGCAATCAGCCCCAGCATTTT. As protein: CASSVEDSNQPQHF.

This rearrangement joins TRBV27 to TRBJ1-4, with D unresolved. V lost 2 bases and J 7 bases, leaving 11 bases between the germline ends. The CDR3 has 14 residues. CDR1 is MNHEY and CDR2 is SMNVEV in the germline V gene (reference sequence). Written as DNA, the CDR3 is TGTGCCAGCAGTTTACTGGGGATGGGTGAAAAACTGTTTTTT. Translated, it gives CASSLLGMGEKLFF.

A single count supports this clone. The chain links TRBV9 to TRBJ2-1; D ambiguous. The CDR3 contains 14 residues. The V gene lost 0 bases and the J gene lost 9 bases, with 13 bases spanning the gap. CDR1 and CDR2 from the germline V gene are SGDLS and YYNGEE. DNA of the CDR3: TGTGCCAGCAGCGTAGAGGTAGGGCCCAGTGAGCAGTTCTTC. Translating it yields CASSVEVGPSEQFF. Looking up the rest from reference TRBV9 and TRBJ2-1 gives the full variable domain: DSGVTQTPKHLITATGQRVTLRCSPRSGDLSVYWYQQSLDQGLQFLIQYYNGEERAKGNILERFSAQQFPDLHSELNLSSLELGDSALYFCASSVEVGPSEQFFGPGTRLTVL.

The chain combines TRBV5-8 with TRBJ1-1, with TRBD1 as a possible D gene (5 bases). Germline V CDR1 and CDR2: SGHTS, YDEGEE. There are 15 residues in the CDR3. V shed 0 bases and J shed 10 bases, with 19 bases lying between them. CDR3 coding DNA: TGTGCCAGCAGCTTGGCTGCGGTAGGCCCCGGGGCAGCTTTCTTT. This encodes CASSLAAVGPGAAFF.